The 8 T cell receptor beta chains below come from one sample, sequenced in a study of OX40 agonist ivuxolimab in advanced cancers. Repertoires were generated with immunoSEQ multiplex PCR, while TCRdb's copy carries only in-frame clones and drops some. In the table there are under 60,000 clones, approximately 90% of which are singletons. This sample comprised CD4+ or CD8+ T cells sorted from blood, obtained in a trial of the OX40 agonist ivuxolimab. These receptors all stem from an adult with an advanced solid tumor such as melanoma, head and neck, liver or kidney cancer.

The chain uses TRBV19 and TRBJ1-1; D not resolved. Trimming took off 7 bases at V and 3 bases at J, with 15 bases between the two ends. The germline gives CDR1 LNHDA, CDR2 SQIVND (reference sequence). The CDR3 loop spans 14 amino acids. In nucleotides, the CDR3 is TGTGCCAGTAAGACACGGGATGGGTACACTGAAGCTTTCTTT. Its translation: CASKTRDGYTEAFF.

The V call is TRBV4-1, the J call TRBJ2-5, with D uncertain. The end of the DNA is better explained by TRBJ2-7, so the J call may be wrong. CDR1 and CDR2 (germline): MGHRA, YSYEKL. The CDR3 runs 15 residues. CDR3 amino acids: CASRTGPMSSYEQYF. CDR3 sequence (DNA): TGCGCCAGTCGGACCGGGCCCATGAGCTCCTACGAGCAGTACTTC.

The CDR3 DNA reads TGTGCCAGTGCCTATAGCTCTGGAAACACCATATATTTT. Residues: CASAYSSGNTIYF. The chain carries TRBV19 and TRBJ1-3; D not resolved. Trimming removed 8 bases at V and 0 bases at J, with 8 bases between. Germline CDR1 LNHDA, CDR2 SQIVND (reference sequence). CDR3 length: 13 amino acids.

This chain uses TRBV2 with TRBJ2-2; D gene unclear. This CDR3 is built from 13 residues. CDR1 and CDR2 from the germline V gene are SNHLY and FYNNEI. V was trimmed by 2 bases and J by 4 bases, leaving 5 bases between them. The CDR3 bases are TGTGCCAGCAGTGAATACTTCACCGGGGAGCTGTTTTTT. As protein: CASSEYFTGELFF.

V usage is TRBV6-5 and J usage is TRBJ2-7; 11 bases are shared with TRBD1. The germline gives CDR1 MNHEY, CDR2 SVGAGI. The CDR3 extends over 14 amino acids. Losses at the gene ends were 4 bases for V and 7 bases for J; bases not matched to a gene: 6. The CDR3 sequence: CASSSWTGGAEQYF. Written as DNA, the CDR3 is TGTGCCAGCAGTTCCTGGACAGGGGGCGCGGAGCAGTACTTC.

The rearrangement links TRBV5-8 to TRBJ2-1, with TRBD2 identical over 11 bases. This CDR3 contains 15 residues. Trimming took 0 bases from V and 6 from J; bases not matched to a gene: 2. Germline CDR1 and CDR2: SGHTS and YDEGEE. For the CDR3, the DNA is TGTGCCAGCAGCTTGGATAGCGGGGGGGGCAATGAGCAGTTCTTC. This encodes CASSLDSGGGNEQFF.

This rearrangement joins TRBV19 to TRBJ1-3; D unresolved. Trimming shortened V by 5 bases and J by 0 bases, and 5 bases separated the two germline ends. Germline V gene data show CDR1 as LNHDA and CDR2 as SQIVND (reference sequence). The CDR3 extends over 13 amino acids. This CDR3 is CASSWSSGNTIYF. CDR3 DNA: TGTGCCAGTAGTTGGAGCTCTGGAAACACCATATATTTT. Complete variable domain (other parts from reference TRBV19 and TRBJ1-3): DGGITQSPKYLFRKEGQNVTLSCEQNLNHDAMYWYRQDPGQGLRLIYYSQIVNDFQKGDIAEGYSVSREKKESFPLTVTSAQKNPTAFYLCASSWSSGNTIYFGEGSWLTVV.

The chain couples TRBV29-1 to TRBJ2-5; D is unresolved. The CDR3 is made up of 10 amino acids. The germline V gene encodes CDR1 SQVTM and CDR2 ANQGSEA. V was cut by 3 bases and J by 5 bases, with 4 bases left in between. CDR3 loop: CSVEFETQYF. The CDR3 DNA follows: TGCAGCGTTGAGTTTGAGACCCAGTACTTC.